The sequence of this TCR beta chain was determined in a study of response to subunit inactivated influenza vaccine. One entry per CDR3 protein results from TCRdb running MiXCR on the RT-PCR reads. The sample has hundreds of thousands of distinct CDR3 sequences, approximately 15% seen once; the top ten hold less than 7%. About this clonotype itself: Its antigen is unidentified.

Broader study findings: Each seasonal influenza vaccination recruits few new T cells, the authors suggested.

V lost 4 bases to trimming and J lost 8 bases; unmatched junction nucleotides: 4. CDR3 length equals 14 residues. CDR1 is SGHTA and CDR2 is FQGNSA in the germline V gene. This sequence joins TRBV7-2 and TRBJ1-4; TRBD1 matches 10 bases. The sample here was PBMCs from blood, taken approximately 15 days before vaccination. This TCR derives from a man aged 50 or older who received an inactivated influenza vaccine. The CDR3 DNA reads as TGTGCCAGCAGCTCAGACAGGGGGCGAGAAAAACTGTTTTTT. It is translated as CASSSDRGREKLFF.